What follows is one TCR beta chain and its context. The sample is drawn from a study of blood T cell repertoires in COVID-19. This CDR3 is 14 amino acids long. Trimming at V came to 7 bases and at J to 4 bases, leaving 9 bases not matched to a gene. The table came from immunoSEQ multiplex PCR; TCRdb's copy has only in-frame clones and leaves some out. Of around 150,000 clones detected, around 82% appear once; the ten largest clones hold more than 9.5%. Source material: peripheral blood. The chain joins TRBV23-1 to TRBJ1-2; TRBD1 aligns across 7 bases. TRBV23-1 is labeled an ORF, and its function is uncertain. The sequence was obtained from a man aged 55 to 70 with active or convalescent COVID-19. CDR3 DNA: TGCGCCAGCACCCGAGGGGGCGTCGGCTATGGCTACACCTTC. Translated: CASTRGGVGYGYTF.